This T cell receptor beta chain derives from a study of control samples from healthy donors and cancer patients. This CDR3 has 12 residues. V lost 9 bases, J lost 10 bases, and 15 bases lay in between. CDR1 is KGHDR and CDR2 is SFDVKD in the germline V gene. Only in-frame clones appear in the TCRdb table, and some are missing; sequencing was by immunoSEQ multiplex PCR. The sample holds 100,000 to 150,000 clones; 75% to 95% are singletons and the top ten take roughly 2.7%. This chain links TRBV24-1 with TRBJ2-1; maybe TRBD2 (5 bases). This TCR was sampled from a man younger than 35 in good health. The material sequenced was blood. Written as DNA, the CDR3 is TGTGCCACCCGCGAGGGCACCTCGGAGCAGTTCTTC. Protein: CATREGTSEQFF.